This TCR beta chain was sequenced in a study of T cell responses to AZD1222 COVID-19 vaccine. V was cut by 2 bases and J by 0 bases, with 5 bases left in between. CDR3 length equals 14 residues. In germline, CDR1 is MNHEY, CDR2 SMNVEV (reference sequence). Sequenced by immunoSEQ multiplex PCR; TCRdb stores in-frame clones only, minus some. The data show 95,000 to 110,000 clones, with 80% to 95% seen just once and approximately 8.9% held by the top ten. Study-wide results and caveats: Breadth and depth of Spike-specific TCRs rose after two AZD1222 doses. Donors were chiefly white British, with a greater number of females, and clonal diversity was perhaps underestimated. Epitopes outside B.1.351 and B.1.1.7 mutated regions reportedly drew nearly half of spike TCRs.

Second-dose intervals of approximately 4 or approximately 12 weeks were pooled. Turning to this clone: Its target is unknown.

The specimen comprised peripheral blood, sampled 28 days after the second AZD1222 dose. The source of this sequence is an adult who received the AZD1222 COVID-19 vaccine. The chain joins TRBV27 to TRBJ1-5; unclear D gene. CDR3 protein: CASSLDHSNQPQHF. The CDR3 DNA follows: TGTGCCAGCAGTTTAGATCATAGCAATCAGCCCCAGCATTTT.